This TCR beta chain emerged from a study of T cells after yellow fever vaccination. This clonotype was picked up a small number of times. Its specificity is not known. The CDR3 contains 12 residues. V was trimmed by 10 bases and J by 5 bases, leaving 9 bases between them. CDR1 and CDR2 from the germline V gene are SEHNR and FQNEAQ (reference sequence). Study findings and constraints: Boosting was followed by the reappearance of most primary-vaccination clones (approximately 97% CD4, more than 70% CD8). Contamination of FACS-sorted repertoires by abundant clonotypes from the bulk population could occur.

TCR cDNA, made by 5'RACE template switching, carried an added universal primer site and UMIs. TCRdb analysed the 5' RACE reads with MiXCR anew, one entry per CDR3 protein. This sample has 450,000 to 550,000 distinct CDR3 sequences; 20% to 25% occur once, and the top ten carry about a sixth. Source: PBMCs, taken around 3 weeks after the first yellow fever vaccination. The chain uses TRBV7-9 and TRBJ1-6; maybe TRBD1 (5 bases). This receptor was taken from a man aged 18 to 30 who received the YFV17D yellow fever vaccine. The CDR3 is CATRENNSPLHF. The CDR3 DNA follows: TGTGCCACCAGGGAGAATAATTCACCCCTCCACTTT.